These 12 T cell receptor beta chains came from one sample sequenced in a study of blood T cell repertoires in COVID-19. Clones were read by immunoSEQ multiplex PCR, and TCRdb kept only the in-frame ones, dropping some. This sample yields approximately 260,000 clones, of which roughly nine tenths are seen a single time; 3.6% belongs to the top ten. The material sequenced was peripheral blood. These receptors all stem from a man in his late teens or twenties with active or convalescent COVID-19.

The rearrangement joins TRBV6-6 to TRBJ2-5; TRBD2 matches at 12 bases. Trimming took 10 bases from V and 3 from J; bases not matched to a gene: 12. Looked up from germline, CDR1 is MNHNY and CDR2 is SVGAGI (reference sequence). There are 16 residues in the CDR3. CDR3 nucleotides: TGTGCCACCGCACTCCCGGCTAGCGGGAGGGAAGAGACCCAGTACTTC. It yields the protein CATALPASGREETQYF.

J is TRBJ2-3 and V is TRBV5-4; no definite D call. V was shortened by 0 bases and J by 0 bases, with 11 bases between the two germline ends. Looked up from germline, CDR1 is SGHNT and CDR2 is YYREEE (reference sequence). The CDR3 contains 16 residues. This CDR3 reads CASSLGGTSSTDTQYF. DNA of the CDR3: TGTGCCAGCAGCTTGGGCGGCACTTCTAGCACAGATACGCAGTATTTT. The complete variable domain, with remaining parts taken from reference TRBV5-4 and TRBJ2-3, reads ETGVTQSPTHLIKTRGQQVTLRCSSQSGHNTVSWYQQALGQGPQFIFQYYREEENGRGNFPPRFSGLQFPNYSSELNVNALELDDSALYLCASSLGGTSSTDTQYFGPGTRLTVL.

The gene calls are TRBV28 and TRBJ2-7; D possibly corresponds to TRBD1 (7 bases). Looked up from germline, CDR1 is MDHEN and CDR2 is SYDVKM. The CDR3 length is 13 residues. Between the trimmed V and J ends, which lost 6 bases and 2 bases, there was a span of 11 bases. The CDR3 DNA is TGTGCCAGCAGCCTCAGGGGGGCCTACGAGCAGTACTTC. This gives the protein CASSLRGAYEQYF. The full variable domain, completed using reference TRBV28 and TRBJ2-7, is DVKVTQSSRYLVKRTGEKVFLECVQDMDHENMFWYRQDPGLGLRLIYFSYDVKMKEKGDIPEGYSVSREKKERFSLILESASTNQTSMYLCASSLRGAYEQYFGPGTRLTVT.

The chain couples TRBV18 to TRBJ1-5; tentative D call: TRBD1 (5 bases). CDR1 is KGHSH and CDR2 is LQKENI in the germline V gene. V was trimmed by 4 bases and J by 4 bases, leaving 5 bases between them. CDR3 length: 12 residues. The chain's CDR3 is CASSQGNQPQHF. CDR3 nucleotides: TGTGCCAGCTCACAGGGGAATCAGCCCCAGCATTTT.

This clone was observed a handful of times. The chain links TRBV2 to TRBJ2-1, with D possibly matching TRBD1 (6 bases). The CDR3 length is 12 residues. V shed 6 bases and J shed 9 bases, with 12 bases lying between them. Looked up from germline, CDR1 is SNHLY and CDR2 is FYNNEI. The CDR3 sequence is CASRLIGGEQFF. DNA of the CDR3: TGTGCCAGCAGACTAATAGGGGGTGAGCAGTTCTTC. The whole variable domain, filled in from reference TRBV2 and TRBJ2-1, reads EPEVTQTPSHQVTQMGQEVILRCVPISNHLYFYWYRQILGQKVEFLVSFYNNEISEKSEIFDDQFSVERPDGSNFTLKIRSTKLEDSAMYFCASRLIGGEQFFGPGTRLTVL.

This clone showed up just a few times. The V and J genes are TRBV4-1 and TRBJ1-5, with a possible D match to TRBD1 (6 bases). This CDR3 is 14 amino acids long. CDR1 is MGHRA and CDR2 is YSYEKL in the germline V gene. The V end was cut by 6 bases, the J end by 3 bases, with 12 bases between. The CDR3 region is CASRATGFNQPQHF. CDR3 nucleotide sequence: TGCGCCAGCAGGGCTACAGGGTTCAATCAGCCCCAGCATTTT.

The V gene is TRBV9, the J gene TRBJ1-6, with TRBD1 matching 8 bases. J was trimmed by 1 base and V by 2 bases; bases with no gene match: 8. Looked up from germline, CDR1 is SGDLS and CDR2 is YYNGEE. The CDR3 totals 18 residues. In nucleotides, the CDR3 is TGTGCCAGCAGCGTGGGGGACAGGACGGCGTCCTATAATTCACCCCTCCACTTT. Its protein is CASSVGDRTASYNSPLHF.

The CDR3, as DNA: TGTGCCAGCAGTTATGGTCTAGCGGGGGGGTACAATGAGCAGTTCTTC. This codes for CASSYGLAGGYNEQFF. The rearrangement links TRBV6-5 to TRBJ2-1, with 12 nucleotides matching TRBD2. The V and J ends lost 3 bases and 4 bases, in that order; junction bases with no gene match: 4. The CDR3 is 16 residues long. Germline CDR1 MNHEY, CDR2 SVGAGI.

The chain has TRBV7-2 and TRBJ2-1; D is possibly TRBD2 (6 bases). V lost 5 bases and J lost 2, with 10 bases in between. CDR1 and CDR2 from the germline V gene are SGHTA and FQGNSA. This CDR3 contains 14 residues. The chain's CDR3 is CASSRGGAYNEQFF. In nucleotides, the CDR3 is TGTGCCAGCAGCCGTGGCGGGGCCTACAATGAGCAGTTCTTC.

V gene TRBV7-9 combines with J gene TRBJ2-3, with 8 bases fitting TRBD1. Germline assignment: CDR1 SEHNR and CDR2 FQNEAQ (reference sequence). The V gene end was trimmed by 5 bases and the J gene end by 2 bases; junction bases not matched to a gene: 6. The CDR3 consists of 15 residues. The CDR3 sequence: CASSPSTGDTDTQYF. CDR3 coding DNA: TGTGCCAGCAGCCCGTCGACAGGGGACACAGATACGCAGTATTTT.

The rearrangement links TRBV16 to TRBJ1-1; TRBD1 matches at 7 bases. With V trimmed by 4 bases and J by 12 bases, 5 bases remained unmatched. Germline V CDR1 and CDR2: KGHSY, FQNENV. There are 11 residues in the CDR3. CDR3 in amino acids: CASSLNRGTFF. CDR3 coding DNA: TGTGCCAGCAGCCTGAACAGGGGAACTTTCTTT. The whole variable domain, filled in from reference TRBV16 and TRBJ1-1, reads GEEVAQTPKHLVRGEGQKAKLYCAPIKGHSYVFWYQQVLKNEFKFLISFQNENVFDETGMPKERFSAKCLPNSPCSLEIQATKLEDSAVYFCASSLNRGTFFGQGTRLTVV.

V usage is TRBV3-1 (or the pseudogene TRBV3-2) and J usage is TRBJ2-7; weak D call: TRBD2 (5 bases). Trimming shortened V by 4 bases and J by 0 bases, and 10 bases separated the two germline ends. The CDR3 is 14 amino acids. Germline-derived CDR1 and CDR2 are LGHDT and YNNKEL (reference sequence). CDR3 DNA: TGTGCCAGCAGCCCTGGACGGGGCTCCTACGAGCAGTACTTC. Its translation: CASSPGRGSYEQYF.